This TCR beta chain was sequenced in a study of T cells in Graves' hyperthyroidism and ophthalmopathy. Study-wide findings and caveats: Ophthalmopathy stood apart from stable hyperthyroidism in a 13 V-J model. With a median lead of approximately 6 months before onset, the model predicted ophthalmopathy.

With regard to this clonotype: Its specificity is not known.

CDR1 and CDR2 (germline): DFQATT, SNEGSKA (reference sequence). The ends lost 3 bases at V and 10 bases at J; junction bases unmatched: 12. This CDR3 has 15 residues. The investigators amplified TCR beta CDR3 regions from RNA transcripts. HTBI primers were employed in a first-round RT-PCR of the TCR CDR3. TCRdb reprocessed the multiplex PCR reads via MiXCR and lists one record per CDR3 protein. The data hold around 600,000 distinct CDR3 sequences, with roughly 46% observed a single time. Clinical symptoms, serum thyroxine and TRAb, thyroid ultrasound and orbital computed tomography together formed the diagnostic basis.

The sequencing input was peripheral blood or thyroid tissue (not recorded which). The chain employs TRBV20-1 and TRBJ1-5, with 10 bases that match TRBD1. The receptor was isolated from an adult man with Graves' disease, either hyperthyroidism or ophthalmopathy (not recorded which). The CDR3 DNA reads as TGCAGTGCTAGGAGGAGCGGGACAGGGGCCTCACCCCAGCATTTT. Residues: CSARRSGTGASPQHF.